A single sample is the source of the 7 T cell receptor beta chains below, sequenced in a study of tumor-infiltrating lymphocytes in primary liver carcinoma. A primer matching the constant region was used to make TCR beta cDNA from approximately 0.45 ug of total RNA. It was through three nested multiplex PCR rounds of slightly modified ARM-PCR that TCR beta libraries arose. Forward primers for TRBV1-TRBV30 and a C-beta reverse primer served the first two PCR rounds, at 10 cycles each. TCRdb called the multiplex PCR reads again in MiXCR, with one record for every CDR3 protein. The sample lists tens of thousands of distinct CDR3 sequences; 60% to 85% were seen once. Starting material for RNA and DNA co-extraction consisted of about 19-32 mg of unsorted bulk tissue. Sequences were obtained from liver tumor tissue from sampling region 4. Subset specified: tumor region T4, right-lateral pole. Receptors were obtained from a woman in her 30s with primary liver carcinoma and hepatitis B virus infection.

On this clonotype itself: Since the CDR3 does not end with the conserved phenylalanine or tryptophan, this likely comes from a read error. The V call is TRBV7-3, the J call TRBJ2-1; 9 bases are a match to TRBD2. The CDR3 is made up of 15 amino acids. From germline, CDR1 is SGHTA and CDR2 FQGTGA. CDR3 nucleotides: TGTGCCAGTAGCTTGGCTAGCGGGACGAACAATGAGCAGTTCATC. Protein: CASSLASGTNNEQFI.

This clonotype came up a few times. V and J are TRBV2 and TRBJ2-5; D gene unclear. The germline gives CDR1 SNHLY, CDR2 FYNNEI. This CDR3 is 17 amino acids long. Between the trimmed V and J ends, which lost 0 bases and 3 bases, there was a span of 17 bases. The CDR3 DNA sequence: TGTGCCAGCAGTGAAGCGCTGGTTAGCTTGCCAGAAGAGACCCAGTACTTC. Translating gives CASSEALVSLPEETQYF.

About this clonotype itself: Germline is not matched at one junction end, which may reflect a read error. This chain connects TRBV11-2 to TRBJ2-5, with a tentative D call TRBD2 (6 bases). The germline V gene encodes CDR1 SGHAT and CDR2 FQNNGV. The length of the CDR3 is 14 residues. The CDR3 here is CTSSSPGSWGAQYF. In DNA, the CDR3 is TGCACCAGCAGCTCCCCGGGGAGCTGGGGGGCCCAGTACTTC.

The chain carries TRBV6-5 and TRBJ2-2, with 8 bases lining up with TRBD1. This CDR3 region has 15 residues. CDR1 and CDR2 from the germline V gene are MNHEY and SVGAGI. V shed 5 bases and J 7 bases; nucleotides not matched to a gene: 9. The CDR3, as DNA: TGTGCCAGCAGTAGGAGGACAGGGTTCAGCGGGGAGCTGTTTTTT. This sequence encodes CASSRRTGFSGELFF.

Concerning this clonotype: The junction and the germline gene differ at one end; a read error may be behind it. This rearrangement joins TRBV11-1 to TRBJ2-2; 7 bases match TRBD2. Germline CDR1 reads SGHAT; CDR2 reads FQDESV (reference sequence). CDR3 length: 16 residues. CDR3 in DNA: TGTGCCAGCAGCAGGGTTATTGCGGGAGTGACCGAGGAGCTGTTTTTT. Translating gives CASSRVIAGVTEELFF.

This chain links TRBV5-8 with TRBJ2-1; 7 positions agree with TRBD1. V shed 0 bases, J shed 16 bases, and the junction held 10 bases outside the gene matches. The CDR3 loop spans 13 amino acids. In germline, CDR1 is SGHTS, CDR2 YDEGEE. The CDR3 sequence is CASSLDRGNGQFF. In DNA form, the CDR3 reads TGTGCCAGCAGCTTGGACAGGGGTAATGGGCAATTCTTC.

This clonotype has ten or more counts. Just one base apart from a much larger clone, this may be a read error. The chain links TRBV21-1 to TRBJ1-1. TRBV21-1 is an annotated pseudogene. The CDR3 extends over 14 amino acids. The CDR3 region is CASSFRFVSTEAFF. The CDR3 coding sequence is TGTGCCAGCAGCTTCCGATTCGTGAGCACTGAAGCTTTCTTT.